This T cell receptor beta chain was documented in a study of glioma-infiltrating T cells after dendritic cell vaccination. Noted time point: after dendritic cell vaccination, including at tumor progression/relapse. The CDR3 contains 16 residues. The V gene's germline CDR1 is SGHDN and CDR2 FVKESK. The ends were cut back, 2 bases at V and 6 bases at J, with 17 bases in the middle. The method was immunoSEQ multiplex PCR; TCRdb's version includes in-frame clones alone and lacks a portion of them. The profile shows 100,000 or so clones, 90% of them singletons. The chain employs TRBV14 and TRBJ1-5; perhaps TRBD1 as D (6 bases). The TCR was taken from a human donor with glioblastoma. The starting material was blood, obtained after dendritic cell vaccination. CDR3 amino acids: CASSQLGGRDGQPQHF. The CDR3 nucleotides are TGTGCCAGCAGCCAACTCGGGGGGCGAGACGGTCAGCCCCAGCATTTT.